Sequencing of this TCR beta chain was carried out in a study of response to subunit inactivated influenza vaccine. Notes on the study in general: After each seasonal influenza vaccination, few new T cells are recruited, the authors suggested.

Per the germline V gene, CDR1 is MNHNY and CDR2 is SVGAGI (reference sequence). Trimming shortened V by 7 bases and J by 11 bases, and 14 bases separated the two germline ends. This CDR3 spans 12 amino acids. As to this clonotype: Its specificity is not known.

TCRdb processed the RT-PCR reads anew with MiXCR; each CDR3 protein has one entry. Among hundreds of thousands of distinct CDR3 sequences listed, 15% to 20% were seen once. The sample was PBMCs from blood, taken 5 days after vaccination. The J gene is TRBJ2-2, the V gene TRBV6-6, with D possibly TRBD2 on 6 matching bases. The TCR originated in a man aged 45-60 years who received an inactivated influenza vaccine. The CDR3: CASTYPEGELFF. CDR3 DNA sequence: TGTGCCAGCACCTACCCGGAGGGCGAGCTGTTTTTT.